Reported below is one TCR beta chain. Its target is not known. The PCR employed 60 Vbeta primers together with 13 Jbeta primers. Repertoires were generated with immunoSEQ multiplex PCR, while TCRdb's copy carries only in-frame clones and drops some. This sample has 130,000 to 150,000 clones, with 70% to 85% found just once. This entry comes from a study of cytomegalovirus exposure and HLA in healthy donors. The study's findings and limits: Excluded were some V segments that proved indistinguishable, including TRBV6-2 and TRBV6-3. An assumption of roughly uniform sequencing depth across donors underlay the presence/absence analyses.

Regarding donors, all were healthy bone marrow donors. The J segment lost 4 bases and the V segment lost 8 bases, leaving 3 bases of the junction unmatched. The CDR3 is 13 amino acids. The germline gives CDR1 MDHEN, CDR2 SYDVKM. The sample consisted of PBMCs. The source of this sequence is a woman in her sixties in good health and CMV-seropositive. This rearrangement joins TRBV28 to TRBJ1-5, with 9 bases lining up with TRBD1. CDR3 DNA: TGTGCCAGCGCGACAGGGGGGAATCAGCCCCAGCATTTT. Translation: CASATGGNQPQHF. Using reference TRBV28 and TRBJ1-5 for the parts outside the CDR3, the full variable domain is DVKVTQSSRYLVKRTGEKVFLECVQDMDHENMFWYRQDPGLGLRLIYFSYDVKMKEKGDIPEGYSVSREKKERFSLILESASTNQTSMYLCASATGGNQPQHFGDGTRLSIL.